A single sample is the source of the 30 T cell receptor beta chains below, sequenced in a study of cytomegalovirus exposure and HLA in healthy donors. The PCR used 60 Vbeta and 13 Jbeta primers. This table comes from immunoSEQ multiplex PCR, and its TCRdb copy is limited to in-frame clones, with some not included. The sample lists fewer than 200,000 clones, roughly 8.7% seen once, with roughly 1.4% in the top ten. The specimen sequenced was PBMCs. The receptor source for this set is a woman aged 30 to 39 in good health and CMV-seropositive.

This clone was counted between two and nine times. The CDR3 sequence: CATSRTGGLAANEQFF. CDR3 nucleotide sequence: TGTGCCACCAGCAGAACAGGGGGACTAGCCGCGAATGAGCAGTTCTTC. The chain is built from TRBV15 and TRBJ2-1, with D maybe TRBD2 (9 bases). Germline assignment: CDR1 LNHNV and CDR2 YYDKDF (reference sequence). CDR3 length: 16 residues. V lost 2 bases and J 7 bases, leaving 18 bases between the germline ends.

This clone showed up just a few times. The chain joins TRBV19 to TRBJ1-5; possibly TRBD1 for D (5 bases). Trimming took 4 bases from V and 0 from J, leaving 13 bases between them. Germline V gene data show CDR1 as LNHDA and CDR2 as SQIVND (reference sequence). This CDR3 region has 16 residues. The CDR3 DNA reads TGTGCCAGTAGTAGGTCCCCGGGACTTAGCAATCAGCCCCAGCATTTT. This gives the protein CASSRSPGLSNQPQHF.

This rearrangement joins TRBV7-2 to TRBJ2-7, with D possibly matching TRBD2 (5 bases). Germline-derived CDR1 and CDR2 are SGHTA and FQGNSA. CDR3 length: 14 residues. The V and J ends lost 3 bases and 0 bases respectively, with 9 bases between them. The CDR3 reads CASSFEGSSYEQYF. The DNA for the CDR3 is TGTGCCAGCAGCTTTGAAGGGAGCTCCTACGAGCAGTACTTC. Full variable domain (rest looked up from reference TRBV7-2 and TRBJ2-7): GAGVSQSPSNKVTEKGKDVELRCDPISGHTALYWYRQSLGQGLEFLIYFQGNSAPDKSGLPSDRFSAERTGGSVSTLTIQRTQQEDSAVYLCASSFEGSSYEQYFGPGTRLTVT.

There are a few counts of this clone. The chain is built from TRBV5-6 and TRBJ1-2, with TRBD1 as a possible D gene (5 bases). The germline gives CDR1 SGHDT, CDR2 YYEEEE. The CDR3 is made up of 14 amino acids. V lost 4 bases and J 5 bases, leaving 15 bases between the germline ends. CDR3 nucleotide sequence: TGTGCCAGCAGCCCTAGCGGGACGGCTTATGGCTACACCTTC. This encodes CASSPSGTAYGYTF.

This clone was observed a few times. The chain has TRBV6-1 and TRBJ2-7; 9 nucleotides align to TRBD2. The CDR3 is made up of 14 amino acids. The J segment lost 4 bases and the V segment lost 3 bases, leaving 4 bases of the junction unmatched. Looked up from germline, CDR1 is MNHNS and CDR2 is SASEGT. In nucleotides, the CDR3 is TGTGCCAGCAGTGAGTGGAGCGGGAGGTACGAGCAGTACTTC. Translation: CASSEWSGRYEQYF.

V and J are TRBV5-1 and TRBJ2-1; 15 bases line up with TRBD2. Germline CDR1 SGHRS, CDR2 YFSETQ. The CDR3 is 16 residues long. V lost 3 bases and J lost 5; bases outside the gene matches: 3. The CDR3 sequence is CASSSGLAGGHNEQFF. The CDR3, as DNA: TGCGCCAGCAGCTCGGGACTAGCGGGGGGACACAATGAGCAGTTCTTC.

This clone was seen a few times. This chain connects TRBV10-3 to TRBJ1-3; no reliable D call. This CDR3 comprises 14 residues. V lost 4 bases, J lost 0 bases, and 7 bases lay in between. Germline V gives CDR1 ENHRY, CDR2 SYGVKD. CDR3 sequence (DNA): TGTGCCATCAGTGTGGGAGGCTCTGGAAACACCATATATTTT. This translates into CAISVGGSGNTIYF.

The chain couples TRBV18 to TRBJ2-3, with 8 bases aligning to TRBD1. The V segment lost 1 base and the J segment 2 bases; nucleotides outside the gene matches: 2. This CDR3 comprises 15 residues. CDR1 KGHSH and CDR2 LQKENI come from the germline V gene. The CDR3 here is CASSPRTGTTDTQYF. The DNA for the CDR3 is TGTGCCAGCTCACCACGGACAGGGACCACAGATACGCAGTATTTT.

The rearrangement links TRBV7-2 to TRBJ1-1; no firm D call. CDR1 SGHTA and CDR2 FQGNSA come from the germline V gene. V lost 7 bases and J 3 bases, leaving 15 bases between the germline ends. The CDR3 covers 14 residues. The chain's CDR3 is CASTLSAEHTEAFF. Here the CDR3 DNA reads TGTGCCAGCACCCTTAGCGCGGAACACACTGAAGCTTTCTTT.

This clone was counted only a few times. J is TRBJ1-3 and V is TRBV9; a possible D gene is TRBD1 (5 bases). CDR3 length: 15 amino acids. Germline values: CDR1 SGDLS, CDR2 YYNGEE. V lost 0 bases and J 0 bases, leaving 7 bases between the germline ends. The CDR3 protein is CASSVGTGSGNTIYF. The CDR3, as DNA: TGTGCCAGCAGCGTAGGAACAGGCTCTGGAAACACCATATATTTT. Variable domain in full (rest from reference TRBV9 and TRBJ1-3): DSGVTQTPKHLITATGQRVTLRCSPRSGDLSVYWYQQSLDQGLQFLIQYYNGEERAKGNILERFSAQQFPDLHSELNLSSLELGDSALYFCASSVGTGSGNTIYFGEGSWLTVV.

This clone was seen a few times. V is TRBV30 and J is TRBJ1-2; the D gene is possibly TRBD1 (6 bases). Between the trimmed V and J ends, which lost 3 bases and 8 bases, there was a span of 16 bases. In germline, CDR1 is GTSNPN, CDR2 SVGIG (reference sequence). This CDR3 spans 13 amino acids. In nucleotides, the CDR3 is TGTGCCTGGAGCGTAACAGGGTTGGGGGGCTACACCTTC. Translated: CAWSVTGLGGYTF.

The chain recombines TRBV13 with TRBJ2-3; 9 bases map to TRBD2. V lost 2 bases and J lost 3; bases outside the gene matches: 3. The germline gives CDR1 PRHDT, CDR2 FYEKMQ (reference sequence). This CDR3 region has 15 residues. This chain's CDR3 is CASSLRSGGTDTQYF. The CDR3 coding sequence is TGTGCCAGCAGCTTACGGAGCGGGGGGACAGATACGCAGTATTTT. The full variable domain, in which reference TRBV13 and TRBJ2-3 provide the parts outside the CDR3, is AAGVIQSPRHLIKEKRETATLKCYPIPRHDTVYWYQQGPGQDPQFLISFYEKMQSDKGSIPDRFSAQQFSDYHSELNMSSLELGDSALYFCASSLRSGGTDTQYFGPGTRLTVL.

The J gene is TRBJ2-3, the V gene TRBV25-1, with D possibly TRBD2 on 6 matching bases. The CDR3 is 17 amino acids. The germline CDR1 and CDR2 sequences are MGHDK and SYGVNS. V was trimmed by 3 bases and J by 0 bases, leaving 16 bases between them. The CDR3 DNA reads TGTGCCAGCAGTGATTTTCGTAGCGGCTCTAGCACAGATACGCAGTATTTT. This translates into CASSDFRSGSSTDTQYF.

The CDR3 DNA reads as TGTGCCAGCAGCCCCGGTCCCGGGACAGTCATCTATGGCTACACCTTC. It yields the protein CASSPGPGTVIYGYTF. V gene TRBV5-4 combines with J gene TRBJ1-2; 7 bases are a match to TRBD1. Germline CDR1 reads SGHNT; CDR2 reads YYREEE (reference sequence). This CDR3 comprises 16 residues. V was pared by 4 bases and J by 4 bases, with 13 bases of the junction left unmatched.

The chain carries TRBV2 and TRBJ2-1, with 9 bases that match TRBD1. The germline V gene encodes CDR1 SNHLY and CDR2 FYNNEI. Trimming cost V 6 bases and J 7 bases; bases outside gene matches: 10. This CDR3 has 15 residues. The CDR3 nucleotides are TGTGCCAGCAGCGGAGACGCGACAGGGGGGAATGAGCAGTTCTTC. This translates into CASSGDATGGNEQFF.

The chain uses TRBV5-4 and TRBJ1-2; D not certain. Germline-derived CDR1 and CDR2 are SGHNT and YYREEE (reference sequence). This CDR3 comprises 13 residues. Trimming removed 4 bases at V and 2 bases at J, with 9 bases between. The CDR3 sequence: CASSPSGNYGYTF. The DNA for the CDR3 is TGTGCCAGCAGCCCCTCGGGGAACTATGGCTACACCTTC.

This clone has just a few counts. V is TRBV5-4 and J is TRBJ2-7; 12 nucleotides agree with TRBD2. V lost 1 base, J lost 4 bases, and 6 bases stayed unmatched. The CDR3 spans 16 residues. CDR1 and CDR2 from the germline V gene are SGHNT and YYREEE (reference sequence). The CDR3 spells CASSLSGLAGYYEQYF. The DNA for the CDR3 is TGTGCCAGCAGCTTGTCTGGACTAGCGGGATATTACGAGCAGTACTTC. Drawing the rest from reference TRBV5-4 and TRBJ2-7, the complete variable domain is ETGVTQSPTHLIKTRGQQVTLRCSSQSGHNTVSWYQQALGQGPQFIFQYYREEENGRGNFPPRFSGLQFPNYSSELNVNALELDDSALYLCASSLSGLAGYYEQYFGPGTRLTVT.

J is TRBJ1-6 and V is TRBV19, with D perhaps TRBD1 (6 bases). This CDR3 is built from 16 residues. Germline lookup yields CDR1 LNHDA and CDR2 SQIVND (reference sequence). V was pared by 10 bases and J by 5 bases, with 21 bases between. The CDR3 sequence is CATTQIGQPNNSPLHF. CDR3 bases: TGTGCCACCACCCAAATCGGACAGCCTAATAATTCACCCCTCCACTTT.

This clone has more than one count but fewer than ten. The J gene is TRBJ1-1, the V gene TRBV7-2; a weak D match, TRBD1 (6 bases). CDR1 SGHTA and CDR2 FQGNSA come from the germline V gene. This CDR3 is 14 amino acids long. Trimming cost V 2 bases and J 1 base, with 8 bases left between them. In nucleotides, the CDR3 is TGTGCCAGCAGCTTAATGGGACAGAACACTGAAGCTTTCTTT. Translating gives CASSLMGQNTEAFF.

This clone was seen a handful of times. The chain employs TRBV30 and TRBJ2-3; 9 bases are a match to TRBD2. Losses at the gene ends were 1 base for V and 0 bases for J; bases not matched to a gene: 11. The CDR3 is 18 amino acids. The V gene's germline CDR1 is GTSNPN and CDR2 SVGIG (reference sequence). This CDR3 is CAWSGLADKYPSTDTQYF. CDR3 nucleotide sequence: TGTGCCTGGAGTGGACTAGCGGACAAGTATCCTAGCACAGATACGCAGTATTTT.

The rearrangement links TRBV19 to TRBJ2-3; no clear D gene. The CDR3 has 15 residues. Trimming pared 3 bases from V and 0 bases from J, leaving 10 bases between. The germline CDR1 and CDR2 sequences are LNHDA and SQIVND (reference sequence). The CDR3 sequence is CASSIVGGSTDTQYF. CDR3 coding DNA: TGTGCCAGTAGTATCGTCGGCGGTAGCACAGATACGCAGTATTTT.

The chain is built from TRBV29-1 and TRBJ2-3; D might be TRBD1 (6 bases). The CDR3 contains 17 residues. The V end was cut by 0 bases, the J end by 6 bases, with 22 bases between. CDR1 is SQVTM, CDR2 ANQGSEA, per germline. As DNA, the CDR3 is TGCAGCGTTGAAGATCAAAAGGCCGGAACAGGGCTCGATACGCAGTATTTT. Translated: CSVEDQKAGTGLDTQYF.

There are a few counts of this clone. V and J are TRBV9 and TRBJ2-5; maybe TRBD2 (6 bases). In germline, CDR1 is SGDLS, CDR2 YYNGEE. The CDR3 totals 15 residues. V was clipped by 0 bases and J by 5 bases, with 14 bases between them. DNA of the CDR3: TGTGCCAGCAGCGTAGAAAGGAGGGTAGAGGAGACCCAGTACTTC. This sequence encodes CASSVERRVEETQYF. The full variable domain, in which reference TRBV9 and TRBJ2-5 provide the parts outside the CDR3, is DSGVTQTPKHLITATGQRVTLRCSPRSGDLSVYWYQQSLDQGLQFLIQYYNGEERAKGNILERFSAQQFPDLHSELNLSSLELGDSALYFCASSVERRVEETQYFGPGTRLLVL.

This clone was counted a few times. The V and J genes are TRBV5-1 and TRBJ2-2, with 11 bases fitting TRBD2. CDR3 length equals 16 residues. Per the germline V gene, CDR1 is SGHRS and CDR2 is YFSETQ. With 0 bases clipped from V and 6 bases from J, the junction kept 4 bases outside the gene matches. CDR3 DNA sequence: TGCGCCAGCAGCTTGGCCCTAGCGGGAGGTCCCGGGGAGCTGTTTTTT. Translating gives CASSLALAGGPGELFF.

This clone was seen a few times. V and J are TRBV7-9 and TRBJ1-2; D possibly corresponds to TRBD1 (5 bases). CDR1 and CDR2 (germline): SEHNR, FQNEAQ (reference sequence). V was shortened by 2 bases and J by 2 bases, with 18 bases between the two germline ends. The CDR3 totals 17 residues. CDR3 DNA: TGTGCCAGCAGCTTACCTCAAACCTCCAGGGTAAACTATGGCTACACCTTC. It specifies CASSLPQTSRVNYGYTF. Complete variable domain (other parts from reference TRBV7-9 and TRBJ1-2): DTGVSQNPRHKITKRGQNVTFRCDPISEHNRLYWYRQTLGQGPEFLTYFQNEAQLEKSRLLSDRFSAERPKGSFSTLEIQRTEQGDSAMYLCASSLPQTSRVNYGYTFGSGTRLTVV.

This clone has only a few counts. The rearrangement links TRBV10-3 to TRBJ2-3, with D possibly being TRBD2 (6 bases). CDR1 and CDR2 from the germline V gene are ENHRY and SYGVKD. With 5 bases removed from V and 6 bases from J, the gap between germline ends came to 21 bases. The CDR3 is 16 residues long. The CDR3 DNA sequence: TGTGCCATCAGTACGTCGGAACGGGAGTTCACGGATACGCAGTATTTT. Amino acid sequence: CAISTSEREFTDTQYF.

The CDR3: CASSLGGTGGMAEAFF. CDR3 nucleotide sequence: TGTGCCAGCAGCTTGGGGGGGACAGGGGGGATGGCTGAAGCTTTCTTT. The rearrangement uses TRBV5-4 and TRBJ1-1, with 11 bases lining up with TRBD1. Germline CDR1 reads SGHNT; CDR2 reads YYREEE (reference sequence). V dropped 0 bases and J dropped 6; count of bases not matched to a gene: 7. The CDR3 contains 16 residues.

The V and J genes are TRBV7-2 and TRBJ2-1; the match to TRBD1 covers 7 bases. This CDR3 comprises 16 residues. The germline CDR1 and CDR2 sequences are SGHTA and FQGNSA. V shed 4 bases and J 4 bases; nucleotides not matched to a gene: 10. The CDR3 here is CASSSQGTVSYNEQFF. CDR3 coding DNA: TGTGCCAGCAGCTCCCAAGGGACAGTCTCTTACAATGAGCAGTTCTTC.

This clone was detected only a few times. The chain joins TRBV6-1 to TRBJ2-5; D possibly corresponds to TRBD2 (6 bases). The CDR3 is 11 amino acids. V lost 6 bases, J lost 7 bases, and 9 bases lay in between. Germline values: CDR1 MNHNS, CDR2 SASEGT. CDR3 sequence (DNA): TGTGCCAGCAGGGCCGGGGGGACCCAGTACTTC. As protein: CASRAGGTQYF.

There are many counts of this clone. V usage is TRBV5-1 and J usage is TRBJ2-7; perhaps TRBD1 as D (5 bases). Germline CDR1 SGHRS, CDR2 YFSETQ. Trimming took off 0 bases at V and 3 bases at J, with 13 bases between the two ends. The CDR3 extends over 15 amino acids. The CDR3 spells CASSLEGALYYEQYF. The CDR3, as DNA: TGCGCCAGCAGCTTGGAAGGGGCCCTATACTACGAGCAGTACTTC. The full variable domain, rest sourced from reference TRBV5-1 and TRBJ2-7, is KAGVTQTPRYLIKTRGQQVTLSCSPISGHRSVSWYQQTPGQGLQFLFEYFSETQRNKGNFPGRFSGRQFSNSRSEMNVSTLELGDSALYLCASSLEGALYYEQYFGPGTRLTVT.